This passage covers 23 T cell receptor beta chains from one sample sequenced in a study of T cell responses to AZD1222 COVID-19 vaccine. Here immunoSEQ multiplex PCR was the method, and the copy in TCRdb shows in-frame clones only, minus some. This table holds around 180,000 clones, approximately 90% found once. This material consisted of peripheral blood, taken 28 days after the second AZD1222 dose. The receptors were sampled from an adult who received the AZD1222 COVID-19 vaccine.

The chain links TRBV5-4 to TRBJ2-7; possibly TRBD1 for D (6 bases). The CDR3 contains 14 residues. From germline, CDR1 is SGHNT and CDR2 YYREEE (reference sequence). Trimming shortened V by 3 bases and J by 0 bases, and 10 bases separated the two germline ends. CDR3 sequence: CASSSKTGSYEQYF. The CDR3 DNA follows: TGTGCCAGCAGCTCTAAGACAGGCTCCTACGAGCAGTACTTC.

This rearrangement joins TRBV6-1 to TRBJ2-7; TRBD1 agrees at 8 bases. CDR3 size: 15 residues. J lost 3 bases, V lost 1 base, and 5 bases had no gene match. The germline CDR1 and CDR2 sequences are MNHNS and SASEGT. DNA of the CDR3: TGTGCCAGCAGTGAAGGCGGGACAGGTGTCTACGAGCAGTACTTC. Amino acids: CASSEGGTGVYEQYF.

This chain links TRBV28 with TRBJ1-2; unclear D gene. CDR1 and CDR2 from the germline V gene are MDHEN and SYDVKM. This CDR3 has 13 residues. The V end lost 4 bases, the J end lost 0 bases, and 6 bases lay between the germline ends. The CDR3 region is CASSYPPNYGYTF. The CDR3 bases are TGTGCCAGCAGTTACCCTCCTAACTATGGCTACACCTTC.

V and J are TRBV27 and TRBJ2-7, with no clear D. The V end was cut by 6 bases, the J end by 3 bases, with 12 bases between. The germline V gene encodes CDR1 MNHEY and CDR2 SMNVEV (reference sequence). This CDR3 contains 13 residues. Written as DNA, the CDR3 is TGTGCCAGCAGGACCAGACACGACTACGAGCAGTACTTC. Translated: CASRTRHDYEQYF.

This clone has just one count. The chain employs TRBV7-9 and TRBJ2-7; TRBD2 matches at 7 bases. With 1 base clipped from V and 8 bases from J, the junction kept 8 bases outside the gene matches. Germline V CDR1 and CDR2: SEHNR, FQNEAQ (reference sequence). This CDR3 region has 14 residues. The CDR3 loop reads CASSLVSSGDKQYF. The CDR3 coding sequence is TGTGCCAGCAGCTTAGTGTCTAGCGGTGACAAGCAGTACTTC.

To note about this clone: The identical CDR3 is also encoded by other nucleotide sequences in the sample. The rearrangement joins TRBV11-3 to TRBJ2-3; tentative D call: TRBD1 (5 bases). Germline-derived CDR1 and CDR2 are SGHNT and YENEEA. The V and J ends lost 1 base and 4 bases respectively, with 9 bases between them. The CDR3 loop spans 14 amino acids. CDR3 nucleotides: TGTGCCAGCAGCTTAGGTCAGGGCGCAGATACGCAGTATTTT. Protein product: CASSLGQGADTQYF.

The chain uses TRBV6-5 and TRBJ2-2; D is ambiguous. The ends were cut back, 3 bases at V and 6 bases at J, with 5 bases in the middle. In germline, CDR1 is MNHEY, CDR2 SVGAGI. The CDR3 runs 12 residues. CDR3 in DNA: TGTGCCAGCAGTTATTTGGCCGGGGAGCTGTTTTTT. It yields the protein CASSYLAGELFF.

J is TRBJ2-7 and V is TRBV20-1, with a tentative D call TRBD1 (5 bases). CDR1 is DFQATT, CDR2 SNEGSKA, per germline (reference sequence). Trimming pared 3 bases from V and 1 base from J, leaving 13 bases between. The CDR3 runs to 14 residues. The CDR3 DNA follows: TGCAGTGCTAGTGGGTATGGGGCGTCCTACGAGCAGTACTTC. Amino acid sequence: CSASGYGASYEQYF.

V is TRBV28 and J is TRBJ1-4; tentatively, D is TRBD1 (5 bases). CDR3 length equals 14 residues. Trimming took off 10 bases at V and 4 bases at J, with 16 bases between the two ends. Germline CDR1 MDHEN, CDR2 SYDVKM. The CDR3 region is CATQRVGGNEKLFF. The CDR3 nucleotides read TGTGCCACTCAACGTGTTGGGGGTAATGAAAAACTGTTTTTT.

The chain has TRBV15 and TRBJ2-7; D uncertain. CDR3 length: 13 amino acids. Germline-derived CDR1 and CDR2 are LNHNV and YYDKDF (reference sequence). Trimming took off 3 bases at V and 5 bases at J, with 11 bases between the two ends. In nucleotides, the CDR3 is TGTGCCACCAGCAGGTATGTGACAAACGAGCAGTACTTC. It specifies CATSRYVTNEQYF.

J is TRBJ2-1 and V is TRBV20-1; 10 nucleotides agree with TRBD1. V lost 3 bases, J lost 10 bases, and 21 bases stayed unmatched. The CDR3 has 18 residues. The germline V gene has CDR1 DFQATT and CDR2 SNEGSKA (reference sequence). CDR3 loop: CSASFRDRGWAGIPEQFF. CDR3 sequence (DNA): TGCAGTGCTAGTTTTAGGGACAGGGGATGGGCGGGGATCCCCGAGCAGTTCTTC.

CDR3 nucleotides: TGTGCCAGCAGCACCCGGGATAGCGGGAACCCCTACGAGCAGTACTTC. This translates into CASSTRDSGNPYEQYF. This rearrangement joins TRBV7-2 to TRBJ2-7; 8 bases line up with TRBD2. The J segment lost 2 bases and the V segment lost 5 bases, leaving 11 bases of the junction unmatched. CDR3 length: 16 amino acids. Germline CDR1 and CDR2: SGHTA and FQGNSA.

CDR3 amino acids: CASSETGAGTQYF. For the CDR3, the DNA is TGTGCCAGCAGTGAGACAGGGGCAGGGACCCAGTACTTC. This rearrangement joins TRBV12-3 or TRBV12-4 to TRBJ2-5; 8 nucleotides match TRBD1. The ends lost 5 bases at V and 7 bases at J; junction bases unmatched: 6. The CDR3 sequence is 13 residues long.

The rearrangement uses TRBV6-5 and TRBJ2-1, with TRBD1 matching 8 bases. Germline V gene lookup returns CDR1 MNHEY and CDR2 SVGAGI. V dropped 7 bases and J dropped 7; count of bases not matched to a gene: 3. This CDR3 is 12 amino acids long. CDR3 in amino acids: CASTWTGNEQFF. CDR3 nucleotide sequence: TGTGCCAGCACGTGGACAGGGAATGAGCAGTTCTTC.

There are a few counts of this clone. The chain recombines TRBV6-5 with TRBJ2-7, with a weak D call TRBD1 (6 bases). Germline V gene lookup returns CDR1 MNHEY and CDR2 SVGAGI. The V and J ends lost 3 bases and 6 bases respectively, with 12 bases between them. This CDR3 contains 13 residues. The CDR3 nucleotides read TGTGCCAGCAGTTATGTCAGGGGAAGCGAGCAGTACTTC. This gives the protein CASSYVRGSEQYF.

V and J are TRBV30 and TRBJ2-1, with D uncertain. The CDR3 is 14 residues long. Germline CDR1 is GTSNPN and CDR2 is SVGIG (reference sequence). Trimming left V 2 bases short and J 5 bases short, with 13 bases between. CDR3 loop: CAWSPGQRNNEQFF. CDR3 nucleotides: TGTGCCTGGAGTCCGGGCCAAAGGAACAATGAGCAGTTCTTC.

This chain links TRBV7-2 with TRBJ2-1, with 15 nucleotides matching TRBD2. The germline V gene has CDR1 SGHTA and CDR2 FQGNSA. V shed 5 bases, J shed 11 bases, and the junction held 13 bases outside the gene matches. CDR3 size: 17 residues. CDR3: CASSPGLAGGMTMQQFF. Here the CDR3 DNA reads TGTGCCAGCAGCCCCGGACTAGCGGGAGGGATGACAATGCAGCAGTTCTTC.

The chain carries TRBV5-1 and TRBJ2-7; TRBD2 agrees at 7 bases. This CDR3 is built from 15 residues. The junction had 11 bases not matched to a gene; V was cut back by 2 bases and J by 6 bases. Germline CDR1 and CDR2: SGHRS and YFSETQ. CDR3 sequence: CASSLSLAGASEQYF. CDR3 DNA: TGCGCCAGCAGCTTATCCCTTGCGGGAGCTTCCGAGCAGTACTTC.

This clone was observed once. V is TRBV7-9 and J is TRBJ1-4; D remains unclear. V lost 1 base and J lost 5, with 11 bases in between. CDR1 and CDR2 (germline): SEHNR, FQNEAQ (reference sequence). The CDR3 contains 15 residues. The DNA for the CDR3 is TGTGCCAGCAGCTTAGACGTCAGAGTAAATGAAAAACTGTTTTTT. Translating it yields CASSLDVRVNEKLFF.

This chain connects TRBV18 to TRBJ2-5; no definite D call. Trimming took off 5 bases at V and 7 bases at J, with 11 bases between the two ends. Germline-derived CDR1 and CDR2 are KGHSH and LQKENI. This CDR3 region has 12 residues. The CDR3 loop reads CASSEYLGTQYF. CDR3 nucleotide sequence: TGTGCCAGCTCAGAGTATCTCGGGACCCAGTACTTC.

This clone has a single count. The chain uses TRBV9 and TRBJ2-7; 8 nucleotides line up with TRBD2. Germline V gene data show CDR1 as SGDLS and CDR2 as YYNGEE. After removal of 0 bases from V and 5 bases from J, the junction contained 13 bases not matched to a gene. This CDR3 comprises 17 residues. CDR3 coding DNA: TGTGCCAGCAGCGTAGCTGGAGCGGGGGAGGGTTTGAACGAGCAGTACTTC. It specifies CASSVAGAGEGLNEQYF.

This clone turned up a few times. The gene calls are TRBV7-6 and TRBJ1-3; 11 bases are shared with TRBD1. Trimming at V came to 0 bases and at J to 8 bases, leaving 3 bases not matched to a gene. Looked up from germline, CDR1 is SGHVS and CDR2 is FNYEAQ. The CDR3 totals 15 residues. CDR3 region: CASSLALGQGDTIYF. CDR3 bases: TGTGCCAGCAGCTTAGCACTGGGACAGGGGGACACCATATATTTT.

This clone has more than one count but fewer than ten. This chain links TRBV18 with TRBJ2-7, with 8 nucleotides matching TRBD1. V shed 6 bases and J 2 bases; nucleotides not matched to a gene: 3. This CDR3 is 13 amino acids long. Germline-derived CDR1 and CDR2 are KGHSH and LQKENI. The CDR3 region is CASSTGVTYEQYF. In DNA, the CDR3 is TGTGCCAGCTCGACAGGGGTTACCTACGAGCAGTACTTC.